These 5 T cell receptor beta chains were sequenced from one sample in a study of blood T cell repertoires in COVID-19. TCRdb's table, derived via immunoSEQ multiplex PCR, lists solely in-frame clones and lacks some. The sample has about 130,000 clones; around 75% are singletons. What was sequenced was peripheral blood. These receptors were collected from an older woman with COVID-19, enrolled during active disease.

The chain employs TRBV4-3 and TRBJ2-2; D is perhaps TRBD1 (6 bases). The CDR3 has 15 residues. V was cut by 1 base and J by 7 bases, with 13 bases left in between. Germline V lookup: CDR1 LGHNA, CDR2 YSLEER. In DNA, the CDR3 is TGCGCCAGCAGCCAAGCTTCACAGGGAATCGGGGAGCTGTTTTTT. Its translation is CASSQASQGIGELFF.

About this clone: A read error may explain this, as a much larger clone is one base away. The chain links TRBV19 to TRBJ1-1; 7 bases align to TRBD1. V gave up 4 bases and J gave up 3 bases; unmatched junction bases: 2. Germline CDR1 LNHDA, CDR2 SQIVND (reference sequence). CDR3 length: 13 amino acids. The CDR3 DNA follows: TGTGCCAGTAGTACCGACAGGGACACTGAAGCTTTCTTT. As protein: CASSTDRDTEAFF.

CDR3 in DNA: TGTGCCAGCAGTGATCCTATGGGTAGAAGGGAGGAAAACATTCAGTACTTC. This gives the protein CASSDPMGRREENIQYF. V and J are TRBV2 and TRBJ2-4; possibly TRBD2 for D (6 bases). Trimming left V 3 bases short and J 5 bases short, with 20 bases between. CDR1 and CDR2 from the germline V gene are SNHLY and FYNNEI. This CDR3 has 17 amino acids.

The J gene is TRBJ1-6, the V gene TRBV2; 9 bases fit TRBD1. The CDR3 sequence is 18 residues long. Looked up from germline, CDR1 is SNHLY and CDR2 is FYNNEI. V lost 5 bases, J lost 0 bases, and 8 bases stayed unmatched. DNA for the CDR3: TGTGCCAGCAGTTGGGGACAGGGCAAGCTCTCCTATAATTCACCCCTCCACTTT. Residues: CASSWGQGKLSYNSPLHF.

This chain joins TRBV19 and TRBJ1-1; 7 bases agree with TRBD1. This CDR3 spans 12 amino acids. Germline V gene data show CDR1 as LNHDA and CDR2 as SQIVND (reference sequence). The trim removed 3 bases at V and 7 bases at J, leaving 2 bases unmatched. CDR3 protein: CASSMGTVEAFF. The CDR3 DNA reads TGTGCCAGTAGTATGGGGACAGTTGAAGCTTTCTTT.